What follows are 9 T cell receptor beta chains derived from one specimen sequenced in a study of vaccination effects on CD4 cells after COVID-19. These receptors are not linked to any known antigen. After expansion with viral peptide pools in the ViraFEST assay, antigen-specific CD4+ T cells were sequenced. Following an approximately eleven-day culture, CD4+ T cells were purified. BNT162b2 vaccine or mRNA-1273 vaccine was given to participants in two doses. Data came from immunoSEQ multiplex PCR; TCRdb stores just in-frame clones and leaves some out. Of around 22,000 clones in the sample, more than 70% are singletons; the top ten hold around 9.1%. Sequences were derived from CD4+ T cells from PBMCs cultured with HCoV-229E spike peptides, sampled after COVID-19 vaccination. These receptors were taken from a human donor who received a COVID-19 vaccine.

This chain connects TRBV18 to TRBJ1-1; D is perhaps TRBD1 (6 bases). The CDR3 extends over 12 amino acids. Germline V gene sequence: CDR1 KGHSH, CDR2 LQKENI. V dropped 4 bases and J dropped 8 bases, with 11 bases sitting between them. The CDR3 DNA reads as TGTGCCAGCTCACTGGACAGCCGAGAAGCTTTCTTT. It translates to CASSLDSREAFF.

The V and J genes are TRBV30 and TRBJ1-1; D not resolved. The CDR3 extends over 12 amino acids. V lost 4 bases and J 1 base, leaving 7 bases between the germline ends. Germline-derived CDR1 and CDR2 are GTSNPN and SVGIG (reference sequence). CDR3 nucleotides: TGTGCCTGGATTGACGGGAACACTGAAGCTTTCTTT. Protein sequence: CAWIDGNTEAFF.

V usage is TRBV6-5 and J usage is TRBJ1-3; a possible D gene is TRBD1 (5 bases). V was cut by 2 bases and J by 1 base, with 12 bases left in between. Germline values: CDR1 MNHEY, CDR2 SVGAGI. The CDR3 loop spans 16 amino acids. CDR3: CASSYTGGFSGNTIYF. The DNA for the CDR3 is TGTGCCAGCAGTTACACGGGGGGGTTTTCTGGAAACACCATATATTTT.

The chain is built from TRBV10-3 and TRBJ2-7; D remains ambiguous. This CDR3 is 11 amino acids long. Germline V gene sequence: CDR1 ENHRY, CDR2 SYGVKD. V lost 10 bases and J 4 bases, leaving 11 bases between the germline ends. For the CDR3, the DNA is TGTGCCAACTCACAAGGTTACGAGCAGTACTTC. Translating gives CANSQGYEQYF.

The sample holds one count of this clone. The V call is TRBV6-5, the J call TRBJ2-7; D is unclear. CDR3 length: 11 amino acids. The V gene lost 6 bases and the J gene lost 2 bases, with 5 bases spanning the gap. Germline assignment: CDR1 MNHEY and CDR2 SVGAGI. The CDR3, as DNA: TGTGCCAGCAGGGGCCCCTACGAGCAGTACTTC. It codes for CASRGPYEQYF.

The rearrangement joins TRBV30 to TRBJ1-2; D gene unclear. Trimming took 1 base from V and 3 from J, leaving 6 bases between them. Germline values: CDR1 GTSNPN, CDR2 SVGIG (reference sequence). CDR3 size: 12 residues. The CDR3 DNA is TGTGCCTGGAGTGGGTCGGACTATGGCTACACCTTC. Translation: CAWSGSDYGYTF.

The CDR3 region is CASSLPSGKYYNEQFF. The CDR3 region has the DNA TGTGCCAGCAGCCTACCTAGCGGGAAGTACTACAATGAGCAGTTCTTC. The genes are TRBV5-4 and TRBJ2-1, with TRBD2 matching over 9 bases. The CDR3 runs to 16 residues. V shed 4 bases, J shed 3 bases, and the junction held 8 bases outside the gene matches. The germline V gene has CDR1 SGHNT and CDR2 YYREEE (reference sequence).

The chain combines TRBV19 with TRBJ2-7; 9 bases agree with TRBD2. The V segment lost 0 bases and the J segment 4 bases; nucleotides outside the gene matches: 4. CDR1 is LNHDA and CDR2 is SQIVND in the germline V gene (reference sequence). There are 15 residues in the CDR3. CDR3: CASSIDASGVYEQYF. Written as DNA, the CDR3 is TGTGCCAGTAGTATAGACGCTAGCGGGGTTTACGAGCAGTACTTC.

This clone has a single count. The CDR3 loop reads CASSYRLDSRGYTF. CDR3 in DNA: TGTGCCAGCAGTTACCGACTGGACAGCCGAGGTTACACCTTC. The chain combines TRBV6-5 with TRBJ1-2; D might be TRBD1 (6 bases). CDR3 length: 14 amino acids. Trimming stripped 2 bases from V and 11 bases from J, with 18 bases between. Germline CDR1 and CDR2: MNHEY and SVGAGI.